The 14 T cell receptor beta chains below come from one sample, sequenced in a study of blood T cell repertoires in COVID-19. Produced via immunoSEQ multiplex PCR; TCRdb's table is partial and in-frame only. The data contain about 180,000 clones, over 80% of them singletons. Specimen: peripheral blood. These receptors all stem from a woman aged 65 to 85 with acute or convalescent COVID-19.

The V and J genes are TRBV5-1 and TRBJ2-7, with D tentatively TRBD2 (5 bases). V lost 2 bases to trimming and J lost 4 bases, with 10 bases between them. Germline CDR1 reads SGHRS; CDR2 reads YFSETQ. The CDR3 loop spans 13 amino acids. CDR3: CASSFDPGYEQYF. The CDR3 DNA reads TGCGCCAGCAGCTTTGACCCGGGGTACGAGCAGTACTTC.

The genes are TRBV14 and TRBJ1-6; TRBD1 agrees at 7 bases. Germline trimming cut 2 bases from V and 7 bases from J; bases unmatched to any gene: 8. The CDR3 loop spans 16 amino acids. Germline CDR1 and CDR2: SGHDN and FVKESK. CDR3 sequence: CASSQQTGVRNSPLHF. The CDR3 DNA reads TGTGCCAGCAGCCAACAAACAGGGGTCCGCAATTCACCCCTCCACTTT.

Here the CDR3 DNA reads TGTGCCAGCAGCCTCCAAAGTGGGGTGGGAGACTCACCCCTCCACTTT. Protein: CASSLQSGVGDSPLHF. This chain uses TRBV3-1 (or the pseudogene TRBV3-2) with TRBJ1-6; D is ambiguous. In germline, CDR1 is LGHDT, CDR2 YNNKEL (reference sequence). This CDR3 region has 16 residues. Trimming removed 4 bases at V and 10 bases at J, with 20 bases between.

This clone was seen just once. The genes are TRBV2 and TRBJ2-7; the D gene is possibly TRBD2 (6 bases). This CDR3 region has 14 residues. Germline lookup yields CDR1 SNHLY and CDR2 FYNNEI. V lost 6 bases, J lost 4 bases, and 16 bases lay in between. The CDR3 reads CASSQDGGGYEQYF. DNA of the CDR3: TGTGCCAGCAGCCAAGACGGGGGAGGATACGAGCAGTACTTC. The whole variable domain, remainder taken from reference TRBV2 and TRBJ2-7, is EPEVTQTPSHQVTQMGQEVILRCVPISNHLYFYWYRQILGQKVEFLVSFYNNEISEKSEIFDDQFSVERPDGSNFTLKIRSTKLEDSAMYFCASSQDGGGYEQYFGPGTRLTVT.

This clone was seen just once. This chain joins TRBV19 and TRBJ1-1, with 8 positions matching TRBD1. Per germline, CDR1 LNHDA and CDR2 SQIVND (reference sequence). The CDR3 consists of 12 residues. With V trimmed by 1 base and J by 10 bases, 2 bases remained unmatched. CDR3 DNA sequence: TGTGCCAGTAGTATAGGAACAGGGGGAGCTTTCTTT. Its protein product is CASSIGTGGAFF.

Only a few counts were recorded for this clone. The chain employs TRBV9 and TRBJ2-7, with TRBD2 as a possible D gene (5 bases). There are 14 residues in the CDR3. The germline CDR1 and CDR2 sequences are SGDLS and YYNGEE. V was trimmed by 1 base and J by 5 bases, leaving 13 bases between them. CDR3 sequence reads: CASSVSGVLDEQYF. The CDR3 DNA reads as TGTGCCAGCAGCGTATCCGGGGTGCTGGACGAGCAGTACTTC.

This chain uses TRBV7-3 with TRBJ2-3; maybe TRBD2 (6 bases). The CDR3 is made up of 14 amino acids. V lost 3 bases and J lost 2, with 9 bases in between. The germline V gene encodes CDR1 SGHTA and CDR2 FQGTGA. The CDR3 loop reads CASSLGLSTDTQYF. The CDR3 DNA sequence: TGTGCCAGCAGCTTGGGACTCTCCACAGATACGCAGTATTTT.

The V gene is TRBV4-3, the J gene TRBJ1-6; 7 nucleotides align to TRBD1. The CDR3 is 14 residues long. CDR1 LGHNA and CDR2 YSLEER come from the germline V gene. Losses at the gene ends were 1 base for V and 10 bases for J; bases not matched to a gene: 4. The CDR3 loop reads CASSQAGTASPLHF. The CDR3 bases are TGCGCCAGCAGCCAAGCCGGGACAGCATCACCCCTCCACTTT.

The genes are TRBV6-4 and TRBJ1-5; D is ambiguous. The length of the CDR3 is 16 residues. The V end was cut by 11 bases, the J end by 0 bases, with 20 bases between. Germline V gives CDR1 MRHNA, CDR2 SNTAGT. CDR3 region: CAFNPSGVYSNQPQHF. CDR3 sequence (DNA): TGTGCCTTCAACCCTTCCGGAGTCTATAGCAATCAGCCCCAGCATTTT.

This clone has a single count. V and J are TRBV5-8 and TRBJ1-5; D is possibly TRBD1 (6 bases). Germline loops: CDR1 SGHTS, CDR2 YDEGEE. V dropped 2 bases and J dropped 0 bases, with 15 bases sitting between them. This CDR3 is built from 17 residues. The CDR3 loop reads CASSLSQGKLSNQPQHF. CDR3 DNA sequence: TGTGCCAGCAGCTTATCGCAGGGGAAGCTTAGCAATCAGCCCCAGCATTTT.

V usage is TRBV4-1 and J usage is TRBJ1-3; TRBD1 matches 8 bases. Germline V gene data show CDR1 as MGHRA and CDR2 as YSYEKL. J lost 5 bases, V lost 4 bases, and 7 bases had no gene match. This CDR3 comprises 15 residues. The CDR3, as DNA: TGCGCCAGCAGCCCCCAGACAGGGGATAGAAACACCATATATTTT. Its translation is CASSPQTGDRNTIYF.

The chain joins TRBV4-3 to TRBJ2-1, with 14 bases aligning to TRBD2. Germline V gives CDR1 LGHNA, CDR2 YSLEER. The CDR3 totals 15 residues. Trimming took 4 bases from V and 8 from J; bases not matched to a gene: 4. The DNA for the CDR3 is TGCGCCAGCAGCCCTAAGGGACTAGCGGGAGATGAGCAGTTCTTC. Its protein product is CASSPKGLAGDEQFF.

This rearrangement joins TRBV4-1 to TRBJ1-3; possibly TRBD1 for D (5 bases). The CDR3 has 19 amino acids. Germline V gene sequence: CDR1 MGHRA, CDR2 YSYEKL. V was clipped by 4 bases and J by 0 bases, with 22 bases between them. The CDR3 sequence is CASSRREGGGVGSGNTIYF. DNA of the CDR3: TGCGCCAGCAGCCGAAGAGAAGGCGGAGGGGTGGGCTCTGGAAACACCATATATTTT.

The count of this clone is one. The chain employs TRBV14 and TRBJ1-4, with D unresolved. The CDR3 totals 18 residues. From germline, CDR1 is SGHDN and CDR2 FVKESK. Trimming stripped 1 base from V and 3 bases from J, with 18 bases between. In DNA, the CDR3 is TGTGCCAGCAGCCAAGGTGGGCAGGCCCTCGCCTCTAATGAAAAACTGTTTTTT. Amino acids: CASSQGGQALASNEKLFF.